The rows below give T cell receptor beta chains drawn from one sample of a study of blood T cell repertoires in COVID-19. The assay was immunoSEQ multiplex PCR, and TCRdb's table has in-frame clones only and misses some. The data show 150,000 to 200,000 clones, approximately 91% seen once. The sequenced sample consisted of peripheral blood. The origin of the receptors is a man aged 18 to 30 with acute or convalescent COVID-19. Each CDR3 is given with its conserved first and last residue. Each record gives: J gene, clone size, V gene, D gene, CDR3 protein, CDR3 DNA. D genes are given only for firm matches. A clone size is listed for some rows: how often the clone was seen (once, few, many), or a class if it is expanded.

TRBJ2-1 | - | TRBV6-5 | - | CASMGRQLHNEQFF | TGTGCCAGCATGGGGCGGCAGCTACACAATGAGCAGTTCTTC
TRBJ1-4 | - | TRBV5-1 | TRBD1 | CASSLETGKEEKLFF | TGCGCCAGCAGCTTGGAGACAGGGAAAGAAGAAAAACTGTTTTTT
TRBJ2-1 | - | TRBV27 | TRBD2 | CASSVLGLAGSYNEQFF | TGTGCCAGCAGCGTCCTCGGGCTAGCGGGGTCCTACAATGAGCAGTTCTTC
TRBJ2-2 | - | TRBV5-4 | TRBD2 | CASSPREKDTGELFF | TGTGCCAGCAGCCCGCGGGAGAAGGACACCGGGGAGCTGTTTTTT
TRBJ2-3 | - | TRBV25-1 | - | CASSAQDTQYF | TGTGCCAGCAGTGCCCAGGATACGCAGTATTTT
TRBJ1-5 | once | TRBV6-1 | - | CASSEALLQPQHF | TGTGCCAGCAGTGAAGCCCTCCTTCAGCCCCAGCATTTT
TRBJ1-2 | - | TRBV2 | TRBD1 | CASRVDRGLGGYTF | TGTGCCAGCAGGGTCGACAGGGGGCTGGGCGGCTACACCTTC
TRBJ1-1 | - | TRBV2 | - | CASSSNTNTEAFF | TGTGCCAGCAGTTCCAACACGAACACTGAAGCTTTCTTT
TRBJ2-1 | once | TRBV7-9 | - | CASSLGGGGSRLSEQFF | TGTGCCAGCAGCTTAGGGGGGGGCGGGAGCCGGTTGAGTGAGCAGTTCTTC
TRBJ2-7 | - | TRBV9 | - | CASSAQSGDPYEQYF | TGTGCCAGCAGCGCCCAATCAGGGGATCCCTACGAGCAGTACTTC
TRBJ2-2 | once | TRBV7-9 | TRBD2 | CASSSSRLAGGPGTGELFF | TGTGCCAGCAGCTCGAGCAGACTAGCGGGAGGGCCGGGAACCGGGGAGCTGTTTTTT
TRBJ1-2 | - | TRBV19 | - | CASSIGEQGNYGYTF | TGTGCCAGTAGTATAGGAGAGCAGGGAAACTATGGCTACACCTTC
TRBJ1-5 | few | TRBV13 | - | CASSLSKGGRRDQPQHF | TGTGCCAGCAGCTTATCTAAAGGAGGCAGGAGGGATCAGCCCCAGCATTTT
TRBJ1-2 | - | TRBV2 | - | CASLGAGINYGYTF | TGTGCCAGCCTAGGGGCAGGGATTAACTATGGCTACACCTTC
TRBJ1-2 | - | TRBV29-1 | TRBD1 | CSVRLTGGYGYTF | TGCAGCGTTCGATTGACAGGGGGCTATGGCTACACCTTC
TRBJ1-6 | few | TRBV3-1/TRBV3-2 | - | CASSQGSGQANSPLHF | TGTGCCAGCAGCCAAGGCAGCGGTCAGGCAAATTCACCCCTCCACTTT
TRBJ2-5 | - | TRBV11-2 | - | CASSDTQGPQETQYF | TGTGCCAGCAGCGACACTCAGGGGCCACAAGAGACCCAGTACTTC
TRBJ2-5 | - | TRBV27 | - | CASSLYQWETQYF | TGTGCCAGCAGTTTATACCAGTGGGAGACCCAGTACTTC
TRBJ2-1 | few | TRBV15 | - | CATSKQDSYNEQFF | TGTGCCACCAGCAAACAGGACTCCTACAATGAGCAGTTCTTC
TRBJ1-6 | - | TRBV11-2 | - | CASSLAVDYNSPLHF | TGTGCCAGCAGCTTAGCGGTTGATTATAATTCACCCCTCCACTTT
TRBJ2-3 | - | TRBV5-5 | - | CASSLAVGDTQYF | TGTGCCAGCAGCCTTGCGGTGGGAGATACGCAGTATTTT
TRBJ1-2 | - | TRBV27 | TRBD1 | CASSPQGFYGYTF | TGTGCCAGCAGTCCACAGGGGTTCTATGGCTACACCTTC
TRBJ1-2 | - | TRBV29-1 | - | CSVEDPGDYGYTF | TGCAGCGTTGAAGATCCCGGGGACTATGGCTACACCTTC
TRBJ2-1 | - | TRBV3-1/TRBV3-2 | TRBD1 | CASSQAGTGGYNEQFF | TGTGCCAGCAGCCAGGCCGGGACAGGGGGATACAATGAGCAGTTCTTC
TRBJ1-1 | - | TRBV11-2 | - | CASSLSGMNTEAFF | TGTGCCAGCAGCTTAAGCGGAATGAACACTGAAGCTTTCTTT
TRBJ2-5 | - | TRBV5-8 | TRBD1 | CASHLGTGGSWETQYF | TGTGCCAGCCATCTTGGGACAGGGGGCTCTTGGGAGACCCAGTACTTC
TRBJ2-3 | - | TRBV15 | TRBD1 | CATSAYRTGRTDTQYF | TGTGCCACCAGCGCCTATAGGACAGGGCGCACAGATACGCAGTATTTT
TRBJ1-1 | once | TRBV19 | - | CASSIESETGNTEAFF | TGTGCCAGTAGTATAGAATCAGAGACAGGGAACACTGAAGCTTTCTTT
TRBJ1-4 | - | TRBV7-9 | TRBD1 | CASSPFGQGAGEKLFF | TGTGCCAGCAGCCCCTTTGGACAGGGGGCCGGTGAAAAACTGTTTTTT
TRBJ1-5 | - | TRBV7-9 | TRBD1 | CASSLSGGGDQPQHF | TGTGCCAGCAGCTTATCAGGGGGAGGCGATCAGCCCCAGCATTTT
TRBJ1-2 | - | TRBV5-1 | TRBD1 | CASSFFLGQVNYGYTF | TGCGCCAGCAGCTTCTTTTTGGGACAGGTCAACTATGGCTACACCTTC
TRBJ1-1 | - | TRBV14 | - | CASSFTQVTEAFF | TGTGCCAGCAGCTTCACACAGGTCACTGAAGCTTTCTTT
TRBJ1-5 | - | TRBV28 | - | CASSLSQGFGNQPQHF | TGTGCCAGCAGTTTATCACAGGGCTTTGGTAATCAGCCCCAGCATTTT
TRBJ2-2 | - | TRBV3-1/TRBV3-2 | TRBD2 | CASSLTSGRKAGELFF | TGTGCCAGCAGCCTTACTAGCGGGAGAAAGGCCGGGGAGCTGTTTTTT
TRBJ1-6 | few | TRBV19 | - | CASSQFGALNSPLHF | TGTGCCAGTAGTCAATTTGGGGCCTTGAATTCACCCCTCCACTTT
TRBJ2-7 | - | TRBV5-1 | TRBD2 | CASRGLAGGYEQYF | TGCGCCAGCAGGGGACTAGCGGGAGGGTACGAGCAGTACTTC
TRBJ2-1 | once | TRBV9 | TRBD2 | CASGSGRDYNEQFF | TGTGCCAGCGGGAGCGGGAGGGATTACAATGAGCAGTTCTTC
TRBJ1-5 | - | TRBV29-1 | - | CSVVKEGGDNQPQHF | TGCAGCGTTGTTAAGGAGGGGGGGGACAATCAGCCCCAGCATTTT
TRBJ2-3 | - | TRBV20-1 | - | CSAGADTQYF | TGCAGTGCCGGGGCAGATACGCAGTATTTT
TRBJ2-3 | - | TRBV3-1/TRBV3-2 | TRBD1 | CASSPWGQGSTDTQYF | TGTGCCAGCAGCCCCTGGGGACAGGGAAGCACAGATACGCAGTATTTT
TRBJ1-2 | - | TRBV7-9 | TRBD1 | CASSSTGGYGYTF | TGTGCCAGCAGCTCTACAGGGGGATATGGCTACACCTTC
TRBJ2-1 | - | TRBV18 | - | CASSLATGNNEQFF | TGTGCCAGCTCACTTGCTACAGGGAACAATGAGCAGTTCTTC
TRBJ2-7 | - | TRBV11-2 | - | CASSSPLWGRYGEQYF | TGTGCCAGCAGCTCACCTTTGTGGGGGCGTTATGGCGAGCAGTACTTC
TRBJ2-7 | - | TRBV11-2 | - | CASRSWRVSYEQYF | TGTGCCAGCCGTAGCTGGCGAGTTTCCTACGAGCAGTACTTC
TRBJ2-7 | - | TRBV6-4 | TRBD2 | CASSDLAGGEQYF | TGTGCCAGCAGTGATCTAGCGGGAGGCGAGCAGTACTTC
TRBJ1-1 | - | TRBV10-2 | - | CASSELVLVGKFPEAFF | TGCGCCAGCAGTGAGTTGGTTTTAGTCGGGAAGTTCCCTGAAGCTTTCTTT
TRBJ2-3 | - | TRBV27 | TRBD2 | CASSSGLAPSTDTQYF | TGTGCCAGCAGTTCAGGACTAGCCCCTTCGACAGATACGCAGTATTTT
TRBJ2-1 | - | TRBV6-2/TRBV6-3 | TRBD2 | CASSYSRGVAGGPQFF | TGTGCCAGCAGTTACTCGAGAGGAGTAGCGGGGGGCCCGCAGTTCTTC
TRBJ2-6 | - | TRBV11-2 | - | CASSLSLQVSGANVLTF | TGTGCCAGCAGCTTAAGTTTACAAGTCTCTGGGGCCAACGTCCTGACTTTC